This T cell receptor beta chain was recorded in a study of T cell changes during pregnancy in multiple sclerosis. This CDR3 has 13 amino acids. Sequencing used immunoSEQ multiplex PCR; TCRdb keeps in-frame clones, though not all of them. The table records about 87,000 clones, approximately 92% of them present only once. The clonotype was recovered from a female donor in good health, enrolled as a control in a pregnancy study. The chain has TRBV21-1 and TRBJ2-4; the table's D call of TRBD2 was not tested on the DNA. TRBV21-1 is assigned pseudogene status. Sample: peripheral blood, taken in the third trimester of pregnancy. The chain's CDR3 is CASIPLAKNIQYF. CDR3 nucleotides: TGTGCCAGCATACCACTAGCCAAAAACATTCAGTACTTC.